This TCR beta chain comes out of a study of shared clonotypes between healthy human individuals. TCRdb keeps only in-frame clones here, not all; method: immunoSEQ multiplex PCR. The sample holds roughly 2.1 million clones, approximately 94% seen once. Naive CD8 cells comprised CD45RO-negative, CCR7-positively selected cells, excluding terminally differentiated effector memory CD45RA+ cells. Sequenced: naive CD8+ T cells from PBMCs. This TCR was recovered from a man aged 18 to 30 in good health. Some clones in this sample may be carry-over from other donors' samples.

CDR3 in amino acids: CASSTGLRNNEQFF. For the CDR3, the DNA is TGTGCCAGCAGCACAGGGCTAAGAAACAATGAGCAGTTCTTC. The chain joins TRBV6-5 to TRBJ2-1, with a tentative D call TRBD1 (6 bases). Germline CDR1 and CDR2: MNHEY and SVGAGI. The CDR3 runs to 14 residues. V was clipped by 6 bases and J by 5 bases, with 14 bases between them.